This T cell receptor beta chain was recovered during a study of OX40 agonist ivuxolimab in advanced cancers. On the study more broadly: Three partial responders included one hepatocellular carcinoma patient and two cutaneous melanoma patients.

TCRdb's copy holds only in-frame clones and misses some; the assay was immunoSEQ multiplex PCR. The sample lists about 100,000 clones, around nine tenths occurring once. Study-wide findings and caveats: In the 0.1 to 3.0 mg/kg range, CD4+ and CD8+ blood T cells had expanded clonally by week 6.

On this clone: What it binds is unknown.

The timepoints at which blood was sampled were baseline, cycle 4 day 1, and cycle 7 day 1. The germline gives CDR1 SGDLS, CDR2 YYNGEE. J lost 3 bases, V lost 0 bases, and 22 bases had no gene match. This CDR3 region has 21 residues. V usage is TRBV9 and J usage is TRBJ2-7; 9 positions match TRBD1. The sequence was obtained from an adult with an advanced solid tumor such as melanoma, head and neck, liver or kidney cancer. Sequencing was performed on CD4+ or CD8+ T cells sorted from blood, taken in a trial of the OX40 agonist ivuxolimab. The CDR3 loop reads CASSVARGVGTGRPQGYEQYF. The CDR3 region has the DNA TGTGCCAGCAGCGTAGCCCGTGGTGTCGGGACAGGGAGGCCCCAAGGCTACGAGCAGTACTTC.